What follows describes a single T cell receptor beta chain. The read terminates 3 residues ahead of where the CDR3 ends, so the germline J gene completes it. Assay used: immunoSEQ multiplex PCR; TCRdb lists only in-frame clones, some missing. This listing includes about 29,000 clones. This sample is drawn from a study of T cells in women clearing cervical HPV infection. The CDR3 has 14 residues. In germline, CDR1 is SNHLY, CDR2 FYNNEI. V lost 8 bases, J lost 4 bases, and 15 bases lay in between. This TCR came from a woman between 18 and 69 years old with a cervical HPV16 infection that either progressed to CIN3+ or cleared (not recorded which). J is TRBJ2-4 and V is TRBV2, with a tentative D call TRBD1 (5 bases). Sequencing was done on a sample of blood buffy coat. The sequenced CDR3 bases are TGTGCCAGCCTAGACCCGGACAAGAAAAACATT. It translates to CASLDPDKKNI. The full CDR3 sequence reads CASLDPDKKNIQYF.